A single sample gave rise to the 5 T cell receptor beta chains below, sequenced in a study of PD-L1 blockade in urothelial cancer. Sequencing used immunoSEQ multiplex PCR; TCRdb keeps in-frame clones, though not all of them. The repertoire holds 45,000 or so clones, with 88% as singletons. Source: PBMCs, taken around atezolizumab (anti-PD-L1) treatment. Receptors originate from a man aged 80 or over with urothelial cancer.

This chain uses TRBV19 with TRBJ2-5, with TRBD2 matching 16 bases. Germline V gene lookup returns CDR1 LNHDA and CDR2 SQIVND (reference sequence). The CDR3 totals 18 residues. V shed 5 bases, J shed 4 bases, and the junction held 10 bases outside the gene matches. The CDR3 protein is CASSDPGLAGGQGETQYF. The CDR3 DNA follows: TGTGCCAGTAGTGATCCGGGACTAGCGGGAGGGCAGGGAGAGACCCAGTACTTC.

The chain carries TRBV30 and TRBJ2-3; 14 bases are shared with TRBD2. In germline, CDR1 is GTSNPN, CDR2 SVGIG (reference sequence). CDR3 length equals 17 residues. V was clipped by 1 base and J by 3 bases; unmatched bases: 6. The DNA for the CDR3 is TGTGCCTGGAGTGCCGGGACTAGCGGGAGTCTAACAGATACGCAGTATTTT. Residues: CAWSAGTSGSLTDTQYF. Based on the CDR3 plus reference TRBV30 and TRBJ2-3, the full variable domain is SQTIHQWPATLVQPVGSPLSLECTVEGTSNPNLYWYRQAAGRGLQLLFYSVGIGQISSEVPQNLSASRPQDRQFILSSKKLLLSDSGFYLCAWSAGTSGSLTDTQYFGPGTRLTVL.

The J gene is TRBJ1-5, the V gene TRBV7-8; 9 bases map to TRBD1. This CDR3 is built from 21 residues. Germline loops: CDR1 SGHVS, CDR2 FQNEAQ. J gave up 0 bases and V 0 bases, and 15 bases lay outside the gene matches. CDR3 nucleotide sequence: TGTGCCAGCAGCTTAGCGCCGAGCGGGACAGGGAGTCACTATAGCAATCAGCCCCAGCATTTT. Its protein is CASSLAPSGTGSHYSNQPQHF.

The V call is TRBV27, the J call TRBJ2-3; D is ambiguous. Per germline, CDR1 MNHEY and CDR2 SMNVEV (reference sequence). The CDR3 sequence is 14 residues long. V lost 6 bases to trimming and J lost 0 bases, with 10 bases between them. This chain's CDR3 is CASSLRMSTDTQYF. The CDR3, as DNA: TGTGCCAGCAGCCTACGAATGAGCACAGATACGCAGTATTTT.

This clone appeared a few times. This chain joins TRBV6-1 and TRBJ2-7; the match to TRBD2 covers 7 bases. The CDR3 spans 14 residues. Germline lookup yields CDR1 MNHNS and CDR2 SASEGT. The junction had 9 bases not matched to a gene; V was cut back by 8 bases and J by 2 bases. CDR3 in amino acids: CASSVTGGPYEQYF. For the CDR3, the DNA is TGTGCCAGCTCAGTGACGGGAGGCCCCTACGAGCAGTACTTC.